This T cell receptor beta chain originates from a study of T-cell memory formation after mild COVID-19. This clonotype occurred a few times. The antigen is undetermined. Findings and limits, study-wide: There was a balanced CD4/CD8 profile in clones contracting day 15 to 85, and later expanders leaned CD4+.

Germline loops: CDR1 DFQATT, CDR2 SNEGSKA (reference sequence). The length of the CDR3 is 16 residues. Trimming took off 0 bases at V and 3 bases at J, with 18 bases between the two ends. TCRdb reanalysed the 5' RACE reads using MiXCR and keeps one entry per CDR3 protein. Here the sample spans around 300,000 distinct CDR3 sequences, roughly a fifth being singletons. Sequences were obtained from PBMCs or a T cell subset sorted from them (not recorded which). The V gene is TRBV20-1, the J gene TRBJ2-7; possible D gene TRBD2, 5 bases. This receptor was identified in a man in his late teens or twenties who had mild COVID-19 (a few samples of this study predate the infection). Cell type and time point are not known. The CDR3 DNA reads TGCAGTGCTAGAGATCAGACCGGGATGAGAAACTACGAGCAGTACTTC. Translation: CSARDQTGMRNYEQYF.